This T cell receptor (beta chain) was identified in a study of control samples from healthy donors and cancer patients. This clone appeared a single time. Sequencing was performed with immunoSEQ multiplex PCR; in TCRdb, only in-frame clones are kept and a portion is missing. The data show 150,000 to 200,000 clones, 88% seen once. Sequenced material: blood. The receptor comes from a woman in her thirties in good health.

The CDR3: CASTDQYGYNEQFF. CDR3 DNA sequence: TGCGCCAGCACCGACCAATATGGCTACAATGAGCAGTTCTTC. The chain employs TRBV5-1 and TRBJ2-1; D remains unclear. V dropped 6 bases and J dropped 3 bases, with 13 bases sitting between them. This CDR3 has 14 residues. CDR1 and CDR2 (germline): SGHRS, YFSETQ.